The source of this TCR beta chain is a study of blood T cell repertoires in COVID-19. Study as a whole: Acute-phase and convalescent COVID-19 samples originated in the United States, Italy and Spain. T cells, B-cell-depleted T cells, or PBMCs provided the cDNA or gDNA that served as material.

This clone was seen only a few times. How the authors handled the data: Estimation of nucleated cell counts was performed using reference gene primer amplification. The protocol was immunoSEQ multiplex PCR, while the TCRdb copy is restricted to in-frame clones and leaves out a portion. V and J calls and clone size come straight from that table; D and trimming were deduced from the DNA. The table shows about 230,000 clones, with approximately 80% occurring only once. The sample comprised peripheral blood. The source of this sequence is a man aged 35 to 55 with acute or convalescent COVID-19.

CDR3 in DNA: TGCAGCGTTCATCGTAGCCTATCTTTGTACAATGAGCAGTTCTTC. Protein product: CSVHRSLSLYNEQFF. The chain carries TRBV29-1 and TRBJ2-1, with D uncertain. V lost 5 bases to trimming and J lost 4 bases, with 18 bases between them. Germline CDR1 SQVTM, CDR2 ANQGSEA. This CDR3 has 15 residues.